This T cell receptor (beta chain) was recovered during a study of patients and donors after allogeneic stem cell transplantation. CDR1 and CDR2 (germline): SGDLS, YYNGEE. V was pared by 3 bases and J by 3 bases, with 4 bases of the junction left unmatched. CDR3 length: 14 residues. From the RT-PCR reads, TCRdb called clonotypes with MiXCR, one entry per CDR3 protein. The sample contains roughly 940,000 distinct CDR3 sequences, around 17% of which appear only once. This clonotype was seen a handful of times. The clonotype was recovered from a human donor who was either an allogeneic HSCT recipient or a stem cell or donor lymphocyte infusion donor (not recorded which). It is not recorded whose cells these are; they may come from a transplant donor. The chain uses TRBV9 and TRBJ2-3; the match to TRBD1 covers 7 bases. The source material was blood, either unsorted or a sorted T cell fraction (not recorded which). CDR3 protein: CASSAYRGTDTQYF. DNA of the CDR3: TGTGCCAGCAGCGCCTACAGGGGAACAGATACGCAGTATTTT.